Each of the 27 T cell receptor beta chains below was sequenced from the same sample in a study of beta chain features in type 1 diabetes. Of the isolated RNA, all was reverse transcribed, and so the sequenced material was expressed TCRB transcripts. Repertoires were generated with immunoSEQ multiplex PCR, while TCRdb's copy carries only in-frame clones and drops some. The sample yields about 340,000 clones, 8% seen once. Input material: central memory CD4+ T cells from blood. Receptors were obtained from a woman under 30 in good health.

This clone was found a few times. The genes are TRBV5-1 and TRBJ2-7, with a possible D match to TRBD1 (5 bases). This CDR3 has 14 amino acids. Germline loops: CDR1 SGHRS, CDR2 YFSETQ. Trimming took 4 bases from V and 2 from J, leaving 13 bases between them. CDR3 DNA: TGCGCCAGCAGCAAGGGGTTGGAGACCTACGAGCAGTACTTC. Its protein product is CASSKGLETYEQYF.

This CDR3 is CAITSGVPPDTQYF. The CDR3 coding sequence is TGTGCCATCACCTCAGGGGTCCCTCCGGATACGCAGTATTTT. The chain uses TRBV10-3 and TRBJ2-3, with D possibly matching TRBD1 (6 bases). Trimming pared 7 bases from V and 6 bases from J, leaving 17 bases between. Germline CDR1 and CDR2: ENHRY and SYGVKD. This CDR3 has 14 residues.

This chain's CDR3 is CASSLALSVGYEQYF. The CDR3 nucleotides are TGTGCCAGCAGCTTAGCGCTCTCGGTCGGCTACGAGCAGTACTTC. The rearrangement uses TRBV7-9 and TRBJ2-7; no firm D call. With 0 bases removed from V and 3 bases from J, the gap between germline ends came to 12 bases. Germline V lookup: CDR1 SEHNR, CDR2 FQNEAQ (reference sequence). The CDR3 is 15 amino acids.

This clone was seen many times. This chain joins TRBV7-2 and TRBJ2-1; a weak D match, TRBD2 (5 bases). Between the trimmed V and J ends, which lost 4 bases and 6 bases, there was a span of 16 bases. The CDR3 has 15 amino acids. The germline V gene has CDR1 SGHTA and CDR2 FQGNSA. CDR3 DNA sequence: TGTGCCAGCAGCTCGTCTGGAGGCCAGGTCAATGAGCAGTTCTTC. This encodes CASSSSGGQVNEQFF.

This clone was seen a handful of times. The V and J genes are TRBV27 and TRBJ1-1, with D tentatively TRBD1 (5 bases). The CDR3 is made up of 14 amino acids. V lost 3 bases to trimming and J lost 3 bases, with 11 bases between them. Germline CDR1 is MNHEY and CDR2 is SMNVEV (reference sequence). The CDR3: CASSFSGPDTEAFF. CDR3 bases: TGTGCCAGCAGTTTCTCGGGACCCGACACTGAAGCTTTCTTT.

The genes are TRBV7-2 and TRBJ1-1; D is undetermined. This CDR3 is built from 14 residues. V lost 2 bases to trimming and J lost 1 base, with 8 bases between them. Germline V gene data show CDR1 as SGHTA and CDR2 as FQGNSA. CDR3 loop: CASSLLLTNTEAFF. DNA of the CDR3: TGTGCCAGCAGCTTACTTCTTACGAACACTGAAGCTTTCTTT.

This chain uses TRBV7-6 with TRBJ2-1; 14 nucleotides line up with TRBD2. This CDR3 comprises 19 residues. CDR1 SGHVS and CDR2 FNYEAQ come from the germline V gene. V shed 0 bases, J shed 9 bases, and the junction held 13 bases outside the gene matches. The chain's CDR3 is CASSLAGRGLAGVRSEQFF. Written as DNA, the CDR3 is TGTGCCAGCAGCTTAGCGGGCAGGGGACTAGCGGGAGTGCGGAGTGAGCAGTTCTTC.

The chain recombines TRBV29-1 with TRBJ2-2; no firm D call. The CDR3 spans 13 residues. V was shortened by 5 bases and J by 4 bases, with 11 bases between the two germline ends. Germline CDR1 reads SQVTM; CDR2 reads ANQGSEA. CDR3 loop: CSVLVGFTGELFF. CDR3 bases: TGCAGCGTTTTAGTAGGGTTCACCGGGGAGCTGTTTTTT.

This clone was seen many times. V is TRBV14 and J is TRBJ2-7, with D possibly matching TRBD1 (6 bases). The CDR3 is 14 residues long. Looked up from germline, CDR1 is SGHDN and CDR2 is FVKESK. V lost 5 bases to trimming and J lost 5 bases, with 16 bases between them. CDR3 nucleotides: TGTGCCAGCAGCTCTCACAGGGTCACTGACGAGCAGTACTTC. Encoded protein: CASSSHRVTDEQYF.

Only a few counts were recorded for this clone. This chain connects TRBV25-1 to TRBJ1-1, with TRBD1 matching over 9 bases. The CDR3 loop spans 16 amino acids. Germline V CDR1 and CDR2: MGHDK, SYGVNS. The V and J ends lost 2 bases and 6 bases, in that order; junction bases with no gene match: 10. Written as DNA, the CDR3 is TGTGCCAGCAGTGAAATATGGGGACAGGGATACCCTGAAGCTTTCTTT. This sequence encodes CASSEIWGQGYPEAFF.

There are a few counts of this clone. The rearrangement uses TRBV4-1 and TRBJ1-5; tentatively, D is TRBD1 (5 bases). The CDR3 is made up of 16 amino acids. Germline lookup yields CDR1 MGHRA and CDR2 YSYEKL. V was cut by 1 base and J by 1 base, with 11 bases left in between. CDR3 in DNA: TGCGCCAGCAGCCAAGTGCAGGGAGGGAGCAATCAGCCCCAGCATTTT. The encoded protein is CASSQVQGGSNQPQHF.

The genes are TRBV2 and TRBJ2-7; 8 bases match TRBD2. The CDR3 length is 13 residues. Germline assignment: CDR1 SNHLY and CDR2 FYNNEI. With V trimmed by 1 base and J by 10 bases, 6 bases remained unmatched. CDR3 in DNA: TGTGCCAGCAGTGAAGGGCTAGCGGGCAATCAGTACTTC. Protein product: CASSEGLAGNQYF.

The V and J genes are TRBV7-9 and TRBJ2-5; no clear D gene. The V end lost 3 bases, the J end lost 0 bases, and 8 bases lay between the germline ends. The CDR3 loop spans 14 amino acids. The germline V gene encodes CDR1 SEHNR and CDR2 FQNEAQ (reference sequence). CDR3 bases: TGTGCCAGCAGCTTGATTTTAGACCAAGAGACCCAGTACTTC. Protein product: CASSLILDQETQYF.

This chain links TRBV18 with TRBJ2-4; maybe TRBD2 (6 bases). There are 16 residues in the CDR3. With 2 bases removed from V and 6 bases from J, the gap between germline ends came to 17 bases. Germline-derived CDR1 and CDR2 are KGHSH and LQKENI. In nucleotides, the CDR3 is TGTGCCAGCTCACCAACTTTCGGGGGATGGGGAAACATTCAGTACTTC. Translating it yields CASSPTFGGWGNIQYF.

V is TRBV18 and J is TRBJ2-5; TRBD1 agrees at 10 bases. V lost 5 bases and J lost 5; bases outside the gene matches: 8. CDR1 and CDR2 (germline): KGHSH, LQKENI. The CDR3 is 15 amino acids. CDR3 in DNA: TGTGCCAGCTCAGGACGGACAGGGGGTCTTGAGACCCAGTACTTC. Its protein product is CASSGRTGGLETQYF.

This rearrangement joins TRBV4-3 to TRBJ2-1; 7 positions agree with TRBD2. From germline, CDR1 is LGHNA and CDR2 YSLEER. The length of the CDR3 is 15 residues. J lost 3 bases, V lost 0 bases, and 2 bases had no gene match. CDR3 sequence reads: CASSQDRTSYNEQFF. The CDR3, as DNA: TGCGCCAGCAGCCAAGACAGGACTAGCTACAATGAGCAGTTCTTC.

The CDR3: CATSIGTSYEQYF. The CDR3 DNA sequence: TGTGCCACCAGCATTGGGACCTCCTACGAGCAGTACTTC. The chain has TRBV15 and TRBJ2-7, with D perhaps TRBD1 or TRBD2 (5 bases each). Germline CDR1 LNHNV, CDR2 YYDKDF (reference sequence). V was cut by 4 bases and J by 0 bases, with 7 bases left in between. The CDR3 length is 13 residues.

This clone was seen a few times. V gene TRBV6-5 combines with J gene TRBJ2-7, with TRBD1 identical over 8 bases. The germline CDR1 and CDR2 sequences are MNHEY and SVGAGI. The CDR3 contains 15 residues. J was trimmed by 3 bases and V by 2 bases; bases with no gene match: 6. The CDR3 DNA reads as TGTGCCAGCAGTTACGGACGGACAGGGAGCTACGAGCAGTACTTC. It translates to CASSYGRTGSYEQYF.

The genes are TRBV9 and TRBJ1-1; unclear D gene. Trimming took off 0 bases at V and 1 base at J, with 7 bases between the two ends. The germline CDR1 and CDR2 sequences are SGDLS and YYNGEE. This CDR3 comprises 14 residues. The CDR3 loop is CASSVVDQNTEAFF. The CDR3 bases are TGTGCCAGCAGCGTAGTGGATCAGAACACTGAAGCTTTCTTT.

The rearrangement uses TRBV7-9 and TRBJ2-1, with TRBD1 identical over 8 bases. Germline V gene data show CDR1 as SEHNR and CDR2 as FQNEAQ (reference sequence). This CDR3 is 15 amino acids long. Trimming removed 10 bases from V and 9 bases from J; junction bases left unmatched: 17. The CDR3 here is CATKLNPAGGVEQFF. DNA for the CDR3: TGTGCCACCAAACTTAACCCCGCAGGGGGCGTTGAGCAGTTCTTC.

This clone showed up just a few times. V is TRBV18 and J is TRBJ2-6; D remains ambiguous. Germline CDR1 KGHSH, CDR2 LQKENI. Between the trimmed V and J ends, which lost 3 bases and 1 base, there was a span of 10 bases. The CDR3 has 16 residues. This CDR3 reads CASSPSKNSGANVLTF. The CDR3 DNA reads as TGTGCCAGCTCACCTAGTAAAAATTCTGGGGCCAACGTCCTGACTTTC.

In its sample, this clone was seen many times. The rearrangement uses TRBV18 and TRBJ2-2; D unclear. V gave up 1 base and J gave up 7 bases, with 7 bases separating them. This CDR3 is built from 13 residues. Germline V gene sequence: CDR1 KGHSH, CDR2 LQKENI. This CDR3 is CASSPQWSGELFF. Here the CDR3 DNA reads TGTGCCAGCTCACCACAGTGGAGCGGGGAGCTGTTTTTT.

In its sample, this clone was seen many times. The J gene is TRBJ1-2, the V gene TRBV16, with 8 bases aligning to TRBD1. CDR1 is KGHSY, CDR2 FQNENV, per germline. V shed 5 bases, J shed 5 bases, and the junction held 10 bases outside the gene matches. This CDR3 contains 15 residues. The CDR3 DNA follows: TGTGCCAGCAGCGAAAGTAGACAGGGGACTTATGGCTACACCTTC. This gives the protein CASSESRQGTYGYTF.

This clone was detected once. The rearrangement links TRBV5-1 to TRBJ2-7, with D possibly being TRBD2 (6 bases). CDR1 is SGHRS and CDR2 is YFSETQ in the germline V gene. Trimming removed 4 bases from V and 6 bases from J, with 17 bases in between. The CDR3 contains 14 residues. In DNA form, the CDR3 reads TGCGCCAGCAGCCGGGAGTCTCTTAGGGGCGAGCAGTACTTC. It specifies CASSRESLRGEQYF.

This clone appeared a few times. The V gene is TRBV7-9, the J gene TRBJ1-2, with TRBD1 identical over 8 bases. V dropped 3 bases and J dropped 8; count of bases not matched to a gene: 8. Per germline, CDR1 SEHNR and CDR2 FQNEAQ (reference sequence). The CDR3 has 14 amino acids. The CDR3 DNA is TGTGCCAGCAGCTTGGGGGGACAGGCGTCCGGCTACACCTTC. Translated: CASSLGGQASGYTF.

V usage is TRBV7-2 and J usage is TRBJ2-3, with 10 bases that match TRBD2. V gave up 2 bases and J gave up 5 bases; unmatched junction bases: 7. The CDR3 consists of 16 residues. Per germline, CDR1 SGHTA and CDR2 FQGNSA. Written as DNA, the CDR3 is TGTGCCAGCAGCTTAACCCTAGCGGGAGCCGGAGATACGCAGTATTTT. Translated, it gives CASSLTLAGAGDTQYF.

CDR3 bases: TGCGCCAGCAGCCCTGAGGGAGAAAAACTGTTTTTT. Its translation: CASSPEGEKLFF. The rearrangement links TRBV5-1 to TRBJ1-4; D is unresolved. The V and J ends lost 4 bases and 8 bases respectively, with 9 bases between them. Germline V lookup: CDR1 SGHRS, CDR2 YFSETQ. CDR3 length: 12 residues.